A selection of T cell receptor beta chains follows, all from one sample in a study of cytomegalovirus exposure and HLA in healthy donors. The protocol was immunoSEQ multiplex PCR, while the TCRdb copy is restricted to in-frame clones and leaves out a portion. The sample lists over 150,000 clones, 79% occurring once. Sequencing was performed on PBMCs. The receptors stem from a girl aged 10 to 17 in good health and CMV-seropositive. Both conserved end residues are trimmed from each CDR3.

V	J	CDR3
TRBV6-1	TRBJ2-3	ASRITTDTQY
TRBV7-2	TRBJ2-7	ASSVQGAGYEQY
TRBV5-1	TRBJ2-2	ASRGQGTGELF
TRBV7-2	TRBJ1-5	ASSLVGPGNQPQH
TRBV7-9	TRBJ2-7	ASSLDPGGAYEQY
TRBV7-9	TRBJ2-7	ASSPTTGLYEQY
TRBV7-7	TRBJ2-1	ASSPSRSNEQF
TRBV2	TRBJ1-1	ASSAALPGAEAF
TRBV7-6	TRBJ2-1	ASSNPTGRHNEQF
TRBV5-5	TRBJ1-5	ASSLDLGQVPQH
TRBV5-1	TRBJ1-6	ASSLASTQGIGSPLH
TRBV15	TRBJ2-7	ATSRLDSSTQQY
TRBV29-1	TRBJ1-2	SAPFPPYGYT
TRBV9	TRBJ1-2	ASSVDGTNYGYT
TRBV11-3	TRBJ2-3	ASSSGLLPPSTDTQY
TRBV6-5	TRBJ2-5	ASKDGQGWETQY
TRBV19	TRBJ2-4	ASRHNRKNIQY
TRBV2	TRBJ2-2	ARGAPGRGVAAGELF
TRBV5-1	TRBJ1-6	ASSLGQGPRLYNSPLH
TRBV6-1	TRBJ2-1	ASSEQGGSYNEQF
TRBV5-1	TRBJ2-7	ASSLNGGSAEQY
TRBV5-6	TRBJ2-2	ASSFGGLGQGASGELF
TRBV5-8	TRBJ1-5	ASLLVVSLSDQPQH
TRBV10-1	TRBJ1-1	ASRPTGGSEAF
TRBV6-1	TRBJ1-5	ASRDEGRVGPQH
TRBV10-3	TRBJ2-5	AIASGLQETQY
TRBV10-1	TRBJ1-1	ASSGDRENDEAF
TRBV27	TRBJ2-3	ASSGGTGVNPIIDTQY
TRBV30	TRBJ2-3	AWSNIGGADTQY
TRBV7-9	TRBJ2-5	ASSLERGQETQY
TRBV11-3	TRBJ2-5	ASSPGLAGGPETQY
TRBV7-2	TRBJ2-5	ASSLAGWQETQY
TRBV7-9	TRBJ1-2	ASSLKTSAGFS
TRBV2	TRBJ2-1	AIPGQEQPLYYNEQF
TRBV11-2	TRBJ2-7	ASSHIAGRSYEQY
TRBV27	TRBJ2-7	ASSFSGAASYEQY
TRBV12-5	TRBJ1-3	ASGLYPGPHSGNTIY
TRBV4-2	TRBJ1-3	ASSRGGQISGNTIY
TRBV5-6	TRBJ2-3	ASSTFPAGDYPDTQY
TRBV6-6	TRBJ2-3	ASRPRTGRTDTQY
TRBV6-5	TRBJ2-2	ASSYYSSSGELF
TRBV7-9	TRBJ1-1	ASSPRGEDTEAF
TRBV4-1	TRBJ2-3	ASSQGLAGGARDTQY